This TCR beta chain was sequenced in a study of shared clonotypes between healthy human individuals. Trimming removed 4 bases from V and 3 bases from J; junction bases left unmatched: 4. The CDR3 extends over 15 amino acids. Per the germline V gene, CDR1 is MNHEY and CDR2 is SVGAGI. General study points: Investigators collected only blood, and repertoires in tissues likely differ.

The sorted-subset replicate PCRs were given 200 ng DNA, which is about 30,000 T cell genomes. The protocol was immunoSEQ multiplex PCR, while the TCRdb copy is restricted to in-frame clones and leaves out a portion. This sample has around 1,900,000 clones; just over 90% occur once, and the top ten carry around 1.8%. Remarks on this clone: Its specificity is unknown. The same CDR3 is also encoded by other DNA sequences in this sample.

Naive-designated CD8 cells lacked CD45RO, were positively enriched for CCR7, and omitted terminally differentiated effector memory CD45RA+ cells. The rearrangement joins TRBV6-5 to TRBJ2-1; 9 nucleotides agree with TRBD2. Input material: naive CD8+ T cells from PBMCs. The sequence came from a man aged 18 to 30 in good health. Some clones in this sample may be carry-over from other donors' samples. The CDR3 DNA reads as TGTGCCAGCAGTTCGCCTAGCGGGGACTACAATGAGCAGTTCTTC. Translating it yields CASSSPSGDYNEQFF.